Listed below are T cell receptor beta chains from one sample, sequenced in a study of read filtering for tumor transcriptome and immune sequencing. TCRdb fed the reads into MiXCR, producing one record per CDR3 protein. The data hold about 35,000 distinct CDR3 sequences, with over 11% observed a single time. Sequenced input: a population of CD138-negative cells sorted from bone marrow. Source of these receptors: a donor aged 40 or over with multiple myeloma. CDR3s include the opening cysteine and the closing phenylalanine or tryptophan. Fields, in order: CDR3 protein, CDR3 DNA, D gene, J gene, clone size, V gene. A D gene is named only where the DNA matches it firmly. Only some rows state a clone size, as once, few, many or a class for expanded clones.

cdr3_aa: CSAREGQPQHF; cdr3_nt: TGCAGTGCTAGAGAAGGTCAGCCCCAGCATTTT; d_call: NA; j_call: TRBJ1-5; clone_size: many; v_call: TRBV20-1
cdr3_aa: CSTSVITSGSYEQYF; cdr3_nt: TGCAGTACATCAGTAATTACTAGCGGCTCCTACGAGCAGTACTTC; d_call: TRBD2; j_call: TRBJ2-7; clone_size: many; v_call: TRBV20-1
cdr3_aa: CASSLGDAGSNTEAFF; cdr3_nt: TGCGCCAGCAGCTTGGGGGATGCGGGTAGCAACACTGAAGCTTTCTTT; d_call: NA; j_call: TRBJ1-1; clone_size: many; v_call: TRBV5-1
cdr3_aa: CAGSYGWTDRGWQPQHF; cdr3_nt: TGTGCCGGCAGTTACGGTTGGACAGACAGGGGTTGGCAGCCCCAGCATTTT; d_call: TRBD1; j_call: TRBJ1-5; clone_size: NA; v_call: TRBV6-2/TRBV6-3
cdr3_aa: CASSEGTGGLREQYF; cdr3_nt: TGTGCCAGCAGTGAAGGGACAGGGGGCTTACGGGAGCAGTACTTC; d_call: TRBD1; j_call: TRBJ2-7; clone_size: many; v_call: TRBV2
cdr3_aa: CASSFSGGADTQYF; cdr3_nt: TGCGCCAGCAGCTTCTCAGGGGGAGCAGATACGCAGTATTTT; d_call: TRBD1; j_call: TRBJ2-3; clone_size: many; v_call: TRBV5-1
cdr3_aa: CASSSQAGEGHNEQFF; cdr3_nt: TGTGCCAGCAGCTCTCAAGCGGGAGAGGGACACAATGAGCAGTTCTTC; d_call: TRBD2; j_call: TRBJ2-1; clone_size: many; v_call: TRBV7-3
cdr3_aa: CASSPGGNTEAFF; cdr3_nt: TGCGCCAGCAGCCCCGGGGGGAACACTGAAGCTTTCTTT; d_call: NA; j_call: TRBJ1-1; clone_size: few; v_call: TRBV5-1
cdr3_aa: CSAPLGARRPDTQYF; cdr3_nt: TGCAGTGCTCCCCTAGGAGCGAGGCGACCAGATACGCAGTATTTT; d_call: NA; j_call: TRBJ2-3; clone_size: few; v_call: TRBV20-1
cdr3_aa: CASSPQGVNTEAFF; cdr3_nt: TGTGCCAGCAGCCCACAGGGGGTTAACACTGAAGCTTTCTTT; d_call: TRBD1; j_call: TRBJ1-1; clone_size: NA; v_call: TRBV6-5
cdr3_aa: CASSLEGQNTEAFF; cdr3_nt: TGTGCCAGCAGCTTAGAGGGGCAGAACACTGAAGCTTTCTTT; d_call: NA; j_call: TRBJ1-1; clone_size: many; v_call: TRBV7-9
cdr3_aa: CASQILDSTSYEQYF; cdr3_nt: TGCGCCAGCCAGATTCTGGACAGTACTTCCTACGAGCAGTACTTC; d_call: NA; j_call: TRBJ2-7; clone_size: many; v_call: TRBV5-1
cdr3_aa: CASSLAGLVGGLFF; cdr3_nt: TGTGCCAGCAGCTTAGCTGGGTTGGTCGGGGGGCTGTTTTTT; d_call: NA; j_call: TRBJ2-2; clone_size: NA; v_call: TRBV7-8
cdr3_aa: CASSSSGFSTDTQYF; cdr3_nt: TGCGCCAGCAGCTCCAGCGGGTTTAGCACAGATACGCAGTATTTT; d_call: NA; j_call: TRBJ2-3; clone_size: many; v_call: TRBV5-1
cdr3_aa: CASRQQGSEQFF; cdr3_nt: TGTGCCAGCCGGCAACAGGGTAGTGAGCAGTTCTTC; d_call: NA; j_call: TRBJ2-1; clone_size: many; v_call: TRBV7-3
cdr3_aa: CASSLTRNTDAFF; cdr3_nt: TGTGCCAGCAGCTTAACCCGGAACACTGATGCTTTCTTT; d_call: NA; j_call: TRBJ1-1; clone_size: many; v_call: TRBV7-9
cdr3_aa: CASSSYSYEQYF; cdr3_nt: TGCGCCAGCAGCTCTTATTCCTACGAGCAGTACTTC; d_call: NA; j_call: TRBJ2-7; clone_size: many; v_call: TRBV5-1
cdr3_aa: CASLQRDTQYF; cdr3_nt: TGTGCCAGCCTACAACGGGATACGCAGTATTTT; d_call: NA; j_call: TRBJ2-3; clone_size: many; v_call: TRBV25-1
cdr3_aa: CATSEGRQGFGETQYF; cdr3_nt: TGTGCCACCAGTGAGGGGCGACAGGGGTTTGGAGAGACCCAGTACTTC; d_call: TRBD1; j_call: TRBJ2-5; clone_size: many; v_call: TRBV24-1
cdr3_aa: CASRFRGAGQPQHF; cdr3_nt: TGTGCCAGCAGGTTTCGAGGGGCTGGTCAGCCCCAGCATTTT; d_call: NA; j_call: TRBJ1-5; clone_size: many; v_call: TRBV27
cdr3_aa: CASSLAHGLAGDNEQFF; cdr3_nt: TGTGCCAGCAGCTTAGCGCACGGACTAGCGGGGGACAATGAGCAGTTCTTC; d_call: TRBD2; j_call: TRBJ2-1; clone_size: many; v_call: TRBV7-8
cdr3_aa: CASTRQGRYNEQFF; cdr3_nt: TGTGCCAGCACCCGACAGGGGCGGTACAATGAGCAGTTCTTC; d_call: TRBD1; j_call: TRBJ2-1; clone_size: many; v_call: TRBV12-3/TRBV12-4
cdr3_aa: CASSTGTGRSGEQYF; cdr3_nt: TGTGCCAGCAGCACCGGGACAGGAAGATCGGGCGAGCAGTACTTC; d_call: TRBD1; j_call: TRBJ2-7; clone_size: many; v_call: TRBV11-3
cdr3_aa: CASSPDPPGQGSHGYTF; cdr3_nt: TGTGCCAGCAGCCCCGACCCTCCGGGACAGGGGAGTCATGGCTACACCTTC; d_call: TRBD1; j_call: TRBJ1-2; clone_size: NA; v_call: TRBV13
cdr3_aa: CASSHTSGAVYEQYF; cdr3_nt: TGTGCCAGCAGCCATACTAGCGGGGCAGTCTACGAGCAGTACTTC; d_call: TRBD2; j_call: TRBJ2-7; clone_size: many; v_call: TRBV7-9
cdr3_aa: CASSTPTGQETQYF; cdr3_nt: TGCGCCAGCAGCACCCCGACAGGGCAAGAGACCCAGTACTTC; d_call: TRBD1; j_call: TRBJ2-5; clone_size: NA; v_call: TRBV5-1
cdr3_aa: CSANRLNTGELFF; cdr3_nt: TGCAGCGCCAACAGGCTGAACACCGGGGAGCTGTTTTTT; d_call: NA; j_call: TRBJ2-2; clone_size: many; v_call: TRBV29-1
cdr3_aa: CVSSPFVGDTQYF; cdr3_nt: TGTGTCAGCAGCCCCTTTGTTGGAGATACGCAGTATTTT; d_call: NA; j_call: TRBJ2-3; clone_size: NA; v_call: TRBV12-3/TRBV12-4
cdr3_aa: CSAGAGLNYGYTF; cdr3_nt: TGCAGCGCCGGGGCAGGGCTGAACTATGGCTACACCTTC; d_call: NA; j_call: TRBJ1-2; clone_size: many; v_call: TRBV20-1
cdr3_aa: CASSQLTQGAEAFF; cdr3_nt: TGTGCCAGCAGCCAACTTACCCAGGGCGCTGAAGCTTTCTTT; d_call: NA; j_call: TRBJ1-1; clone_size: many; v_call: TRBV4-2
cdr3_aa: CASSAGTSGNTIYF; cdr3_nt: TGTGCCAGCAGCGCCGGGACCTCTGGAAACACCATATATTTT; d_call: NA; j_call: TRBJ1-3; clone_size: NA; v_call: TRBV9
cdr3_aa: CASSPTGTSIAELFF; cdr3_nt: TGTGCCAGCAGCCCGACCGGGACTAGTATTGCGGAGCTGTTTTTT; d_call: TRBD2; j_call: TRBJ2-2; clone_size: few; v_call: TRBV3-1
cdr3_aa: CASSRDPTGELFF; cdr3_nt: TGTGCCAGCAGCCGCGATCCTACCGGGGAGCTGTTTTTT; d_call: NA; j_call: TRBJ2-2; clone_size: many; v_call: TRBV12-3/TRBV12-4
cdr3_aa: CASSKSYQGLGYEQYF; cdr3_nt: TGTGCCAGCAGTAAATCCTACCAGGGATTAGGGTACGAGCAGTACTTC; d_call: NA; j_call: TRBJ2-7; clone_size: NA; v_call: TRBV27
cdr3_aa: CASSRVGPNLGTEAFF; cdr3_nt: TGTGCCAGCAGCAGGGTGGGACCGAACCTGGGCACTGAAGCTTTCTTT; d_call: NA; j_call: TRBJ1-1; clone_size: many; v_call: TRBV27
cdr3_aa: CASSRDYMYQETQYF; cdr3_nt: TGCGCCAGCAGCCGGGACTACATGTACCAAGAGACCCAGTACTTC; d_call: TRBD2; j_call: TRBJ2-5; clone_size: many; v_call: TRBV5-1
cdr3_aa: CATSRGASSNEQFF; cdr3_nt: TGTGCCACCAGCAGAGGGGCTAGCTCCAATGAGCAGTTCTTC; d_call: NA; j_call: TRBJ2-1; clone_size: many; v_call: TRBV15
cdr3_aa: CASSVEPRATSGNTIYF; cdr3_nt: TGTGCCAGCAGCGTAGAGCCCAGGGCGACCTCTGGAAACACCATATATTTT; d_call: NA; j_call: TRBJ1-3; clone_size: many; v_call: TRBV9
cdr3_aa: CSAILAAERNEQYF; cdr3_nt: TGCAGTGCTATCCTGGCAGCAGAGAGGAACGAGCAGTACTTC; d_call: NA; j_call: TRBJ2-7; clone_size: NA; v_call: TRBV20-1
cdr3_aa: CASSFRRGAGAIVETQYF; cdr3_nt: TGCGCCAGCAGCTTTAGGCGGGGAGCGGGAGCAATCGTAGAGACCCAGTACTTC; d_call: TRBD2; j_call: TRBJ2-5; clone_size: many; v_call: TRBV5-1
cdr3_aa: CSVEGTGNQPQHF; cdr3_nt: TGCAGTGTTGAAGGGACGGGCAATCAGCCCCAGCATTTT; d_call: NA; j_call: TRBJ1-5; clone_size: many; v_call: TRBV20-1
cdr3_aa: CASSLAETNTGELFF; cdr3_nt: TGTGCCAGCAGCTTAGCAGAAACGAACACCGGGGAGCTGTTTTTT; d_call: NA; j_call: TRBJ2-2; clone_size: many; v_call: TRBV7-9
cdr3_aa: CASSIVRARSYNEQFF; cdr3_nt: TGTGCCAGCAGCATAGTCAGGGCCAGGTCCTACAATGAGCAGTTCTTC; d_call: NA; j_call: TRBJ2-1; clone_size: medium-sized; v_call: TRBV5-4
cdr3_aa: CASSLSAYEGQPQHF; cdr3_nt: TGCGCCAGCAGCTTGAGTGCCTACGAAGGGCAGCCCCAGCATTTT; d_call: NA; j_call: TRBJ1-5; clone_size: NA; v_call: TRBV5-1
cdr3_aa: CASSPLRGHVGEKLFF; cdr3_nt: TGTGCCAGCAGTCCACTGCGGGGGCATGTAGGCGAAAAACTGTTTTTT; d_call: NA; j_call: TRBJ1-4; clone_size: many; v_call: TRBV25-1
cdr3_aa: CASSPRSSYGYTF; cdr3_nt: TGTGCCAGCAGTCCCCGGAGTAGCTATGGCTACACCTTC; d_call: NA; j_call: TRBJ1-2; clone_size: many; v_call: TRBV12-3/TRBV12-4
cdr3_aa: CASTSGTDYNEQFF; cdr3_nt: TGTGCCAGCACCTCCGGGACTGACTACAATGAGCAGTTCTTC; d_call: NA; j_call: TRBJ2-1; clone_size: many; v_call: TRBV7-6
cdr3_aa: CASSLGQGEKLFF; cdr3_nt: TGCGCCAGCAGCTTGGGGCAGGGTGAAAAACTGTTTTTT; d_call: NA; j_call: TRBJ1-4; clone_size: many; v_call: TRBV5-1
cdr3_aa: CASSQDPNQPQHF; cdr3_nt: TGTGCCAGCAGCCAAGACCCCAATCAGCCCCAGCATTTT; d_call: NA; j_call: TRBJ1-5; clone_size: many; v_call: TRBV14
cdr3_aa: CASSLRGRDTDTQYF; cdr3_nt: TGTGCCAGCAGCTTACGGGGGAGGGACACAGATACGCAGTATTTT; d_call: TRBD2; j_call: TRBJ2-3; clone_size: NA; v_call: TRBV7-2
cdr3_aa: CSARAVLRTAYNEQFF; cdr3_nt: TGCAGTGCTAGAGCGGTTCTTAGGACTGCTTACAATGAGCAGTTCTTC; d_call: NA; j_call: TRBJ2-1; clone_size: medium-sized; v_call: TRBV20-1
cdr3_aa: CASSEGGLAYEKLFF; cdr3_nt: TGTGCCAGCAGTGAGGGGGGATTGGCCTACGAAAAACTGTTTTTT; d_call: NA; j_call: TRBJ1-4; clone_size: many; v_call: TRBV2
cdr3_aa: CSIGTSAYNEQFF; cdr3_nt: TGCAGTATCGGGACTAGTGCCTACAATGAGCAGTTCTTC; d_call: TRBD2; j_call: TRBJ2-1; clone_size: many; v_call: TRBV20-1
cdr3_aa: CSASDQGASGQPQHF; cdr3_nt: TGCAGTGCCTCCGATCAGGGGGCGTCGGGACAGCCCCAGCATTTT; d_call: TRBD1; j_call: TRBJ1-5; clone_size: many; v_call: TRBV20-1
cdr3_aa: CASTSGGYTEAFF; cdr3_nt: TGTGCCAGCACTTCTGGGGGGTACACTGAAGCTTTCTTT; d_call: NA; j_call: TRBJ1-1; clone_size: many; v_call: TRBV2